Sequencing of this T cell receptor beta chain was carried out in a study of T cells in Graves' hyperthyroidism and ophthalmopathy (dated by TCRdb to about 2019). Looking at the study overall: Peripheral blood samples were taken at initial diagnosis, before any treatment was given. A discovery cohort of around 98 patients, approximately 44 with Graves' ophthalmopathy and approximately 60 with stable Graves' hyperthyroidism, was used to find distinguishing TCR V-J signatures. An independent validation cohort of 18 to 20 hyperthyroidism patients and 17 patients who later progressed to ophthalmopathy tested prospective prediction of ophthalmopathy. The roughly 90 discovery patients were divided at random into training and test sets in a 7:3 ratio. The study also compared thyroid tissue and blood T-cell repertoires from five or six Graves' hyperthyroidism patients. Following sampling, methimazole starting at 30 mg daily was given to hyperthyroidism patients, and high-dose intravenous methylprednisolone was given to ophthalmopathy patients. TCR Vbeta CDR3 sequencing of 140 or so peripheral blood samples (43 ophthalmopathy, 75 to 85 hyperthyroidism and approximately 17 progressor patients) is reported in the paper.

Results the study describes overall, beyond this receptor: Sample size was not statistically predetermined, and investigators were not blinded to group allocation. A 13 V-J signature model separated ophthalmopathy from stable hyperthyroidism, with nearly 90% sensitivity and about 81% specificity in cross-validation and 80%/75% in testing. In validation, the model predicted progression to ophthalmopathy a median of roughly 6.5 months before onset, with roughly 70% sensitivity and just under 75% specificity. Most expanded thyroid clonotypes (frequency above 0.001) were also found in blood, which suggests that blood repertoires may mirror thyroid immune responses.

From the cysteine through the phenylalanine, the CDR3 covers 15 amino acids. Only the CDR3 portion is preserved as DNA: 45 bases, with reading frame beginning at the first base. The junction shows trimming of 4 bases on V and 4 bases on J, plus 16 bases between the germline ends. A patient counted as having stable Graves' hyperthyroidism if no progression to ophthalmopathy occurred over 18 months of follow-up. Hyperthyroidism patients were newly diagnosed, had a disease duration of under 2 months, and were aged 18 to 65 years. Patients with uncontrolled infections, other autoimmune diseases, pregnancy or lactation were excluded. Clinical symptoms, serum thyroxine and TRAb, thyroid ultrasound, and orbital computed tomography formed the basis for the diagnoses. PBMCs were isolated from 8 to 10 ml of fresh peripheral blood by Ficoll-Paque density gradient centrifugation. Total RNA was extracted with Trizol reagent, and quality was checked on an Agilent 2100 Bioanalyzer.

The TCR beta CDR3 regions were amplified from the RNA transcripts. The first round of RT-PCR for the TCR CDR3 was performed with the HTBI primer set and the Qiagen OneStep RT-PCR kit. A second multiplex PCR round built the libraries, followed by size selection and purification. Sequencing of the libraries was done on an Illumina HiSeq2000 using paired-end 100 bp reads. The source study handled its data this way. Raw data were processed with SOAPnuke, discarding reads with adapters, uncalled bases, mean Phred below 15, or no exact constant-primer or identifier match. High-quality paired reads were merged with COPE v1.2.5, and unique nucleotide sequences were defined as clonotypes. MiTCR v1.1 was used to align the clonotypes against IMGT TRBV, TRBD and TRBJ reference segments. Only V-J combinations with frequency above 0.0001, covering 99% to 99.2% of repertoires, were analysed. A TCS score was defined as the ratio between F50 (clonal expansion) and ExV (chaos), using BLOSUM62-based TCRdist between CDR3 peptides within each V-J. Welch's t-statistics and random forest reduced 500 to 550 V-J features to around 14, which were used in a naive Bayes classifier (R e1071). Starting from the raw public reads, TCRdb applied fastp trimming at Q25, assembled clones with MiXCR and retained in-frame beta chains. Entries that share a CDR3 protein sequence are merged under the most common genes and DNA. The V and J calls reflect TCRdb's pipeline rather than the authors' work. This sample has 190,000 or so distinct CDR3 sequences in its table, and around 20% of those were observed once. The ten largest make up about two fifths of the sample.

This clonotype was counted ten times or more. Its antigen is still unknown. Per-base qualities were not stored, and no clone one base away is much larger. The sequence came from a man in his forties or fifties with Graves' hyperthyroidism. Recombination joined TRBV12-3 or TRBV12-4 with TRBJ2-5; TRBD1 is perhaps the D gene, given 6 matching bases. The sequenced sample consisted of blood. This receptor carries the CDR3 CASSSIRQERETQYF. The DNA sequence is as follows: TGTGCCAGCAGTTCGATAAGACAGGAGCGAGAGACCCAGTACTTC.